This T cell receptor (beta chain) was sequenced during a study of T cell responses to AZD1222 COVID-19 vaccine. Regarding the study as a whole: Two AZD1222 administrations were followed by greater Spike-specific TCR breadth and depth.

With regard to this clone: Its antigen is unidentified.

Sequenced by immunoSEQ multiplex PCR; TCRdb stores in-frame clones only, minus some. The table includes about 150,000 clones, more than 75% detected once. This CDR3 is 13 amino acids long. Per the germline V gene, CDR1 is MNHEY and CDR2 is SVGAGI. The V gene lost 2 bases and the J gene lost 4 bases, with 8 bases spanning the gap. This material consisted of peripheral blood, taken 28 days after the second AZD1222 dose. The source of this sequence is an adult who received the AZD1222 COVID-19 vaccine. This chain connects TRBV6-5 to TRBJ1-1; D ambiguous. CDR3 in DNA: TGTGCCAGCAGTTACCCAGGTTTCACTGAAGCTTTCTTT. Protein: CASSYPGFTEAFF.